A single sample is the source of the 20 T cell receptor beta chains below, sequenced in a study of OX40 agonist ivuxolimab in advanced cancers. The assay was immunoSEQ multiplex PCR, and TCRdb's table has in-frame clones only and misses some. This table holds about 52,000 clones, about 85% found once. Sequences were derived from CD4+ or CD8+ T cells sorted from blood, sampled in a trial of the OX40 agonist ivuxolimab. The receptors originated from an adult with an advanced solid tumor such as melanoma, head and neck, liver or kidney cancer.

This chain connects TRBV12-5 to TRBJ1-1; no clear D. Trimming took off 1 base at V and 4 bases at J, with 7 bases between the two ends. CDR3 length: 13 residues. CDR1 and CDR2 (germline): LGHNT, FRNRAP. In DNA, the CDR3 is TGTGCTAGTGGTTTGGATCTGAGCACTGAAGCTTTCTTT. It codes for CASGLDLSTEAFF.

Concerning this clone: It is likely a read error: a sequence one base away is far more abundant. The V and J genes are TRBV5-3 and TRBJ1-1, with D uncertain. TRBV5-3 falls under the ORF class, with uncertain function. The CDR3 is 13 residues long. For the CDR3, the DNA is TGTGCCAGCAGCTTGAACAGCTTCGATGAGGCTTTCTTT. Its translation is CASSLNSFDEAFF.

This clone is a singleton in its sample. V is TRBV12-5 and J is TRBJ2-7; no reliable D call. Trimming cost V 2 bases and J 2 bases, with 7 bases left between them. This CDR3 is built from 13 residues. CDR1 and CDR2 from the germline V gene are LGHNT and FRNRAP. The CDR3 DNA follows: TGTGCTAGTGGTTTGTACGGAGCCTACGAGCAGTACTTC. As protein: CASGLYGAYEQYF.

V usage is TRBV5-1 and J usage is TRBJ2-3; D remains unclear. This CDR3 is 17 amino acids long. Trimming took 6 bases from V and 1 from J, leaving 21 bases between them. Looked up from germline, CDR1 is SGHRS and CDR2 is YFSETQ. CDR3: CASTPTPDWDGTDTQYF. The CDR3 region has the DNA TGCGCCAGCACCCCCACTCCTGACTGGGATGGCACAGATACGCAGTATTTT.

This chain connects TRBV28 to TRBJ1-5, with TRBD1 as a possible D gene (5 bases). CDR3 length equals 13 residues. Deletions cut 6 bases from V and 5 bases from J, with 11 bases between. Germline V gene sequence: CDR1 MDHEN, CDR2 SYDVKM. The CDR3 protein is CASRYPGDQPQHF. CDR3 nucleotide sequence: TGTGCCAGCAGATACCCGGGGGATCAGCCCCAGCATTTT. Full variable domain (rest looked up from reference TRBV28 and TRBJ1-5): DVKVTQSSRYLVKRTGEKVFLECVQDMDHENMFWYRQDPGLGLRLIYFSYDVKMKEKGDIPEGYSVSREKKERFSLILESASTNQTSMYLCASRYPGDQPQHFGDGTRLSIL.

The CDR3 bases are TGTGCCAGCAGCTTGCGGCCATGCCCGGGACTGCGGAACACTGAAGCTTTCTTT. Encoded protein: CASSLRPCPGLRNTEAFF. The chain recombines TRBV7-7 with TRBJ1-1, with a tentative D call TRBD1 (5 bases). V lost 3 bases to trimming and J lost 1 base, with 21 bases between them. The germline gives CDR1 SSHAT, CDR2 FNYEAQ (reference sequence). The CDR3 is 18 residues long.

This chain joins TRBV7-8 and TRBJ2-7; the match to TRBD2 covers 12 bases. The V segment lost 5 bases and the J segment 7 bases; nucleotides outside the gene matches: 9. The CDR3 consists of 15 residues. Per germline, CDR1 SGHVS and CDR2 FQNEAQ. CDR3 nucleotide sequence: TGTGCCAGCAGCGTCTCTAGCGGGGGGGCTCGAGAGCAGTACTTC. Amino acid sequence: CASSVSSGGAREQYF.

This clone was recorded only once. V gene TRBV7-9 combines with J gene TRBJ2-3; D may be TRBD1 or TRBD2 (5 bases each). The CDR3 spans 14 residues. The germline gives CDR1 SEHNR, CDR2 FQNEAQ (reference sequence). Trimming cost V 7 bases and J 6 bases, with 17 bases left between them. CDR3 region: CASNPGPQGDTQYF. The CDR3, as DNA: TGTGCCAGCAACCCGGGACCACAAGGGGATACGCAGTATTTT. Looking up the rest from reference TRBV7-9 and TRBJ2-3 gives the full variable domain: DTGVSQNPRHKITKRGQNVTFRCDPISEHNRLYWYRQTLGQGPEFLTYFQNEAQLEKSRLLSDRFSAERPKGSFSTLEIQRTEQGDSAMYLCASNPGPQGDTQYFGPGTRLTVL.

The chain is built from TRBV25-1 and TRBJ1-2; possibly TRBD1 for D (6 bases). V was trimmed by 3 bases and J by 7 bases, leaving 9 bases between them. In germline, CDR1 is MGHDK, CDR2 SYGVNS. The CDR3 contains 12 residues. CDR3 DNA sequence: TGTGCCAGCAGTGATGCGGGGGCTGGCTACACCTTC. Residues: CASSDAGAGYTF.

This rearrangement joins TRBV4-1 to TRBJ2-7, with no clear D. V dropped 3 bases and J dropped 2 bases, with 11 bases sitting between them. The CDR3 totals 14 residues. Germline V gene data show CDR1 as MGHRA and CDR2 as YSYEKL. The CDR3 reads CASSQNTVAYEQYF. CDR3 nucleotides: TGCGCCAGCAGCCAGAATACAGTGGCCTACGAGCAGTACTTC.

This clone showed up just once. The chain recombines TRBV6-4 with TRBJ1-1, with TRBD1 identical over 8 bases. The germline V gene encodes CDR1 MRHNA and CDR2 SNTAGT. This CDR3 has 15 amino acids. The J segment lost 0 bases and the V segment lost 3 bases, leaving 3 bases of the junction unmatched. As DNA, the CDR3 is TGTGCCAGCAGTGAGACAGGGGAAATGAACACTGAAGCTTTCTTT. Translated, it gives CASSETGEMNTEAFF.

In its sample, this clone was seen once. This chain links TRBV5-1 with TRBJ1-2; D is unresolved. This CDR3 has 14 amino acids. The germline CDR1 and CDR2 sequences are SGHRS and YFSETQ. V lost 1 base and J 5 bases, leaving 12 bases between the germline ends. The CDR3 region is CASSLPSGRYGYTF. In DNA, the CDR3 is TGCGCCAGCAGCTTGCCCTCGGGGAGGTATGGCTACACCTTC.

J is TRBJ1-6 and V is TRBV5-6, with 7 bases identical to TRBD1. The V gene's germline CDR1 is SGHDT and CDR2 YYEEEE. The CDR3 has 15 residues. V trimming: 3 bases; J trimming: 4 bases; junction bases outside the gene matches: 4. The CDR3 coding sequence is TGTGCCAGCAGCTCCCGGGACAGTTATAATTCACCCCTCCACTTT. Amino acids: CASSSRDSYNSPLHF.

The chain combines TRBV4-3 with TRBJ2-1; D ambiguous. Per germline, CDR1 LGHNA and CDR2 YSLEER. CDR3 size: 15 residues. V was clipped by 0 bases and J by 4 bases, with 10 bases between them. CDR3 bases: TGCGCCAGCAGCCAAGAAACCGCCGGATACAATGAGCAGTTCTTC. Translated: CASSQETAGYNEQFF.

V usage is TRBV10-3 and J usage is TRBJ1-1; D is ambiguous. CDR3 length: 17 residues. Germline V gene data show CDR1 as ENHRY and CDR2 as SYGVKD. Trimming pared 1 base from V and 4 bases from J, leaving 19 bases between. The CDR3 region is CAISEFGVAGKGTEAFF. The DNA for the CDR3 is TGTGCCATCAGTGAGTTTGGGGTGGCGGGGAAAGGCACTGAAGCTTTCTTT.

The chain recombines TRBV5-6 with TRBJ2-3; 8 bases align to TRBD2. Losses at the gene ends were 1 base for V and 6 bases for J; bases not matched to a gene: 7. The CDR3 consists of 15 residues. The germline CDR1 and CDR2 sequences are SGHDT and YYEEEE. The DNA for the CDR3 is TGTGCCAGCAGCTTGTTAGCGGGGAGTTGGGATACGCAGTATTTT. This translates into CASSLLAGSWDTQYF.

This clone was recorded a few times. Other DNA sequences in this specimen translate into the identical CDR3. This chain uses TRBV19 with TRBJ2-7; no reliable D call. CDR1 and CDR2 (germline): LNHDA, SQIVND (reference sequence). CDR3 size: 11 residues. V was cut by 8 bases and J by 4 bases, with 9 bases left in between. CDR3 DNA sequence: TGTGCCAGTTCGGACGGATACGAGCAGTACTTC. The encoded protein is CASSDGYEQYF.

The V gene is TRBV25-1, the J gene TRBJ1-2, with 8 nucleotides matching TRBD1. With 4 bases clipped from V and 4 bases from J, the junction kept 11 bases outside the gene matches. Germline assignment: CDR1 MGHDK and CDR2 SYGVNS. This CDR3 is 16 amino acids long. CDR3 sequence (DNA): TGTGCCAGCAGTGCGGACAGGGACTGGAAGGGCTATGGCTACACCTTC. Amino acid sequence: CASSADRDWKGYGYTF.

V and J are TRBV4-3 and TRBJ2-7; weak D call: TRBD2 (7 bases). This CDR3 has 16 amino acids. V was clipped by 0 bases and J by 2 bases, with 14 bases between them. Germline CDR1 and CDR2: LGHNA and YSLEER. The CDR3 sequence is CASSQDGAGATYEQYF. DNA for the CDR3: TGCGCCAGCAGCCAAGATGGGGCGGGGGCCACCTACGAGCAGTACTTC.

V and J are TRBV25-1 and TRBJ2-7; D gene uncertain. The ends were cut back, 4 bases at V and 3 bases at J, with 4 bases in the middle. This CDR3 spans 11 amino acids. The germline CDR1 and CDR2 sequences are MGHDK and SYGVNS. CDR3 region: CASSGIYEQYF. Here the CDR3 DNA reads TGTGCCAGCAGTGGAATCTACGAGCAGTACTTC.